Listed below are T cell receptor beta chains from one sample, sequenced in a study of CD8 T cells in ankylosing spondylitis. TCRdb itself ran the 5' RACE reads through MiXCR, one entry per CDR3 protein. The sample contains about 800,000 distinct CDR3 sequences, 12% of which appear only once. The sample was blood, either unsorted or a sorted T cell fraction (not recorded which). These receptors were obtained from a male donor with ankylosing spondylitis. CDR3s include the opening cysteine and the closing phenylalanine or tryptophan. D genes are given only for firm matches. The listing skips clone size in some rows; elsewhere it reads once, few, many or a size class.

j_call: TRBJ2-1
v_call: TRBV24-1
clone_size: many
d_call: TRBD1
cdr3_aa: CATSDRGLYNEQFF
cdr3_nt: TGTGCCACTAGTGACAGGGGGCTCTACAATGAGCAGTTCTTC

j_call: TRBJ1-5
v_call: TRBV2
clone_size: -
d_call: -
cdr3_aa: CASTDTHWNQPQHF
cdr3_nt: TGTGCCAGCACGGACACCCATTGGAATCAGCCCCAGCATTTT

j_call: TRBJ2-1
v_call: TRBV7-2
clone_size: few
d_call: TRBD2
cdr3_aa: CASSNTRLAGGDEQFF
cdr3_nt: TGTGCCAGCTCTAACACACGACTAGCGGGAGGGGATGAGCAGTTCTTC

j_call: TRBJ2-1
v_call: TRBV7-9
clone_size: -
d_call: TRBD1
cdr3_aa: CASSPQGTALNEQFF
cdr3_nt: TGTGCCAGCAGCCCGCAAGGGACAGCCTTGAATGAGCAGTTCTTC

j_call: TRBJ2-2
v_call: TRBV4-3
clone_size: many
d_call: -
cdr3_aa: CASSQSPGGVDTGELFF
cdr3_nt: TGCGCCAGCAGCCAATCCCCTGGCGGGGTGGACACCGGGGAGCTGTTTTTT

j_call: TRBJ2-7
v_call: TRBV7-2
clone_size: -
d_call: -
cdr3_aa: CASSFSGDGTSEQYF
cdr3_nt: TGTGCCAGCAGCTTTTCGGGGGATGGGACTTCCGAGCAGTACTTC

j_call: TRBJ1-2
v_call: TRBV6-2/TRBV6-3
clone_size: -
d_call: -
cdr3_aa: CASNPDRFYGYTF
cdr3_nt: TGTGCCAGCAACCCGGACAGATTCTATGGCTACACCTTC

j_call: TRBJ1-1
v_call: TRBV12-3/TRBV12-4
clone_size: many
d_call: TRBD1
cdr3_aa: CASSFNRGTEAFF
cdr3_nt: TGTGCCAGCAGTTTTAACAGGGGAACTGAAGCTTTCTTT

j_call: TRBJ2-2
v_call: TRBV3-1
clone_size: -
d_call: -
cdr3_aa: CASSQARSTGELFF
cdr3_nt: TGTGCCAGCAGCCAAGCAAGGTCCACCGGGGAGCTGTTTTTT

j_call: TRBJ1-1
v_call: TRBV6-1
clone_size: many
d_call: -
cdr3_aa: CASTELLGTEAFF
cdr3_nt: TGTGCCAGCACCGAGCTTTTGGGCACTGAAGCTTTCTTT

j_call: TRBJ2-1
v_call: TRBV5-1
clone_size: many
d_call: TRBD2
cdr3_aa: CASSTLLAADYNEQFF
cdr3_nt: TGCGCCAGCAGCACTCTCCTAGCGGCAGACTACAATGAGCAGTTCTTC